This T cell receptor (beta chain) was identified during a study of cytomegalovirus exposure and HLA in healthy donors. On the study more broadly: Counted in an early data release were tens of millions of unique TCRs from HLA-typed donors. Regarding the study as a whole: Earlier findings revealed that most TCR beta V segments proved productive either about 87% or about 30% of the time. The likely explanation for a cluster of highly shared sequence variants was sequencing artifact.

This CDR3 is built from 14 residues. Trimming at V came to 2 bases and at J to 3 bases, leaving 5 bases not matched to a gene. Germline values: CDR1 SGHTS, CDR2 YDEGEE. With 60 Vbeta and 13 Jbeta primers, the PCR was carried out. Assay used: immunoSEQ multiplex PCR; TCRdb lists only in-frame clones, some missing. The repertoire consists of some 170,000 clones, with 71% occurring once and the leading ten covering under 3.5%. In the case of this clone: Its specificity is unknown.

The specimen was PBMCs. The TCR comes from a woman in her 30s in good health and CMV-seronegative. The chain joins TRBV5-8 to TRBJ2-7, with 7 nucleotides matching TRBD1. The CDR3 DNA reads as TGTGCCAGCAGCTTTAGGAACAGGGGCTACGAGCAGTACTTC. Its protein is CASSFRNRGYEQYF.